This TCR beta chain was profiled in a study of blood T cell repertoires in COVID-19. Here immunoSEQ multiplex PCR was the method, and the copy in TCRdb shows in-frame clones only, minus some. The sample consists of roughly 95,000 clones, 82% of them appearing once. The V and J ends lost 4 bases and 1 base, in that order; junction bases with no gene match: 4. The CDR3 has 15 residues. Germline V gene sequence: CDR1 LNHDA, CDR2 SQIVND (reference sequence). The sequence was obtained from a man aged 50 to 59 with active or convalescent COVID-19. V and J are TRBV19 and TRBJ1-1; the match to TRBD1 covers 9 bases. Sequencing was done on a sample of peripheral blood. The CDR3 protein is CASSKGQGRNTEAFF. The DNA for the CDR3 is TGTGCCAGTAGTAAGGGACAGGGAAGGAACACTGAAGCTTTCTTT.